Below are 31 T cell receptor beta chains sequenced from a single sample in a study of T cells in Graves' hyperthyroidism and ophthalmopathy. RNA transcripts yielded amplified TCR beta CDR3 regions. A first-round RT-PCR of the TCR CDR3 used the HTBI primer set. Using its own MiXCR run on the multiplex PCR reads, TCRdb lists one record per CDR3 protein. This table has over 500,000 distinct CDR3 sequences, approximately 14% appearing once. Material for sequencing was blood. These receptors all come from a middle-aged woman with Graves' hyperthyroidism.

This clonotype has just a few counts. The CDR3 DNA sequence: TGTGCCAGCTCACCACCGAACCCAACCATAGCCAAAAACATTCAGTACTTC. This encodes CASSPPNPTIAKNIQYF. V usage is TRBV18 and J usage is TRBJ2-4; D ambiguous. Germline CDR1 is KGHSH and CDR2 is LQKENI. The CDR3 is 17 residues long. V was pared by 0 bases and J by 0 bases, with 12 bases between.

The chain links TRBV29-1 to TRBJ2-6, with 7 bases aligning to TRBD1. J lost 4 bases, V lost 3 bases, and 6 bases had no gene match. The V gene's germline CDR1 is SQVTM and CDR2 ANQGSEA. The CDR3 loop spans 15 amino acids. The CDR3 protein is CSVETGLAGANVLTF. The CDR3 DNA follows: TGCAGCGTTGAGACAGGGTTAGCGGGGGCCAACGTCCTGACTTTC.

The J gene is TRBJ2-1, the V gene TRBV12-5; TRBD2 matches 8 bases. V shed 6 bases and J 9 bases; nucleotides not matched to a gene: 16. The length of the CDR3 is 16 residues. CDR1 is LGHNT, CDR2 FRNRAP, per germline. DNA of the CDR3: TGTGCTAGTGGCAATGATGAGAAGCGGGAGATCAGTGAGCAGTTCTTC. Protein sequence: CASGNDEKREISEQFF.

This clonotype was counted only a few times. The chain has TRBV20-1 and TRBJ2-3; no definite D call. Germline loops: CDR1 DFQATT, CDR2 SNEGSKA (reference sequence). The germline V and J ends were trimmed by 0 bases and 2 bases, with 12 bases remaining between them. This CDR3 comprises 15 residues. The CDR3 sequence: CSARDAQKITDTQYF. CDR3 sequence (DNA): TGCAGTGCTAGAGACGCACAGAAAATCACAGATACGCAGTATTTT.

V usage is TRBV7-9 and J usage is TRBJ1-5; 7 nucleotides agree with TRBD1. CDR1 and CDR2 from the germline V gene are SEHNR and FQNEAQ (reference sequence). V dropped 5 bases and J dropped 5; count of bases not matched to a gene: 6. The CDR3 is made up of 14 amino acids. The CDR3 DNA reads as TGTGCCAGCAGCCTTGGGACAGAAGATCAGCCCCAGCATTTT. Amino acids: CASSLGTEDQPQHF.

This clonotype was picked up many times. This CDR3 is CASSLLGDYEQYF. The CDR3 DNA is TGTGCCAGCAGTTTACTTGGTGACTACGAGCAGTACTTC. The V call is TRBV28, the J call TRBJ2-7; D remains ambiguous. V dropped 2 bases and J dropped 3 bases, with 8 bases sitting between them. Germline V gives CDR1 MDHEN, CDR2 SYDVKM. This CDR3 has 13 amino acids.

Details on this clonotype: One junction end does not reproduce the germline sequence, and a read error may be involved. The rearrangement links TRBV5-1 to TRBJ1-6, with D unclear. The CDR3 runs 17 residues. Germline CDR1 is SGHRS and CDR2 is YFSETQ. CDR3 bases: TGCGCCAGCAGCTTGGTATCGTATGGGGATTATAATTCACCCCCCCACTTT. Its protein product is CASSLVSYGDYNSPPHF.

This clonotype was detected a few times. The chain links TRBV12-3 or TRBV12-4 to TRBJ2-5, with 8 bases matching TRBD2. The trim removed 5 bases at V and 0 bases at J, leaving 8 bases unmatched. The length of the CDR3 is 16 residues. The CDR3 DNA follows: TGTGCCAGCAGTCGCCCGGGGGGGCGGGACCAAGAGACCCAGTACTTC. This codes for CASSRPGGRDQETQYF.

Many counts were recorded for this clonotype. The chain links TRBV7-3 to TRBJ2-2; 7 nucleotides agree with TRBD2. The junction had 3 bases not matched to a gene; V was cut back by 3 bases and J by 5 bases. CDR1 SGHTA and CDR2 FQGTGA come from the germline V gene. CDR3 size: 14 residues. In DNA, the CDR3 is TGTGCCAGCAGCTTCCAAGCGGGAACCGGGGAGCTGTTTTTT. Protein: CASSFQAGTGELFF.

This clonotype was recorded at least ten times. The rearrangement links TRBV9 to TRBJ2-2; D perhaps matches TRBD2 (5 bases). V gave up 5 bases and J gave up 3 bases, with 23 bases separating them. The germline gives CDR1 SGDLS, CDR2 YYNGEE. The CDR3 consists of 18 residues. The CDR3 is CASSPRRIGELYTGELFF. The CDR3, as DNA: TGTGCCAGCAGTCCGCGTAGAATCGGGGAGCTGTACACCGGGGAGCTGTTTTTT.

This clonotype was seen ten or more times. The CDR3, as DNA: TGTGCCAGCAGTGAAGATTCGGGGATGAACACTGAAGCTTTCTTT. Protein sequence: CASSEDSGMNTEAFF. The chain couples TRBV2 to TRBJ1-1; D not resolved. Germline CDR1 SNHLY, CDR2 FYNNEI. This CDR3 contains 15 residues. V lost 1 base and J 0 bases, leaving 9 bases between the germline ends.

This CDR3 is CASSNAGGPYNEQFF. The CDR3 bases are TGTGCCAGTAGTAACGCGGGAGGCCCCTACAATGAGCAGTTCTTC. The genes are TRBV19 and TRBJ2-1, with 8 nucleotides matching TRBD2. The V gene end was trimmed by 4 bases and the J gene end by 2 bases; junction bases not matched to a gene: 4. This CDR3 has 15 amino acids. The V gene's germline CDR1 is LNHDA and CDR2 SQIVND (reference sequence).

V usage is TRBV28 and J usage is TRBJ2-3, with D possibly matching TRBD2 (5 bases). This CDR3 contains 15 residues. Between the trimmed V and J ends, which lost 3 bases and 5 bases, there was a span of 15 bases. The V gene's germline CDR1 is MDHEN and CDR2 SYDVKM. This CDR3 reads CASSFVLAAGDTQYF. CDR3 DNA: TGTGCCAGCAGTTTTGTTTTGGCCGCGGGAGATACGCAGTATTTT. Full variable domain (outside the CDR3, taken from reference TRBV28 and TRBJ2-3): DVKVTQSSRYLVKRTGEKVFLECVQDMDHENMFWYRQDPGLGLRLIYFSYDVKMKEKGDIPEGYSVSREKKERFSLILESASTNQTSMYLCASSFVLAAGDTQYFGPGTRLTVL.

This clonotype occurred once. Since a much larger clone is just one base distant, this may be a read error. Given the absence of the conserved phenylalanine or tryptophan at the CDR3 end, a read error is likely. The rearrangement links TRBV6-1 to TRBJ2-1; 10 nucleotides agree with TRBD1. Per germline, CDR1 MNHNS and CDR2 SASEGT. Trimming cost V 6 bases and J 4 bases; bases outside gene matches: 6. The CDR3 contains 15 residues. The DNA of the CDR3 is TGTGCCAGCAGGATGGACAGGGGGAATTACAATGAGCAGTTCTCC. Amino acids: CASRMDRGNYNEQFS.

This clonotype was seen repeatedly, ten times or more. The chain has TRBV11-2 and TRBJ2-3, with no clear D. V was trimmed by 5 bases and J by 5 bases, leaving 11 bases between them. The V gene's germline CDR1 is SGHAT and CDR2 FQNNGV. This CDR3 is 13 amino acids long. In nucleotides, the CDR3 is TGTGCCAGCAGCCCGTCCTTGAAAGATACGCAGTATTTT. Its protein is CASSPSLKDTQYF. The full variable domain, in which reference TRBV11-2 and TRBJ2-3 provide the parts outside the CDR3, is EAGVAQSPRYKIIEKRQSVAFWCNPISGHATLYWYQQILGQGPKLLIQFQNNGVVDDSQLPKDRFSAERLKGVDSTLKIQPAKLEDSAVYLCASSPSLKDTQYFGPGTRLTVL.

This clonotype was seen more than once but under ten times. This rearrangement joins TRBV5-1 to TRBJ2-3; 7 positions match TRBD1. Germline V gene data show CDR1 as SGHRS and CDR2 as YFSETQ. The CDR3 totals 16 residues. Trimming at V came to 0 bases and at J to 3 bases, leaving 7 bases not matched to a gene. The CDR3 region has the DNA TGCGCCAGCAGCTTGGAGCCGGGACAGATTACAGATACGCAGTATTTT. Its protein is CASSLEPGQITDTQYF.

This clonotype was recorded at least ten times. The CDR3 DNA sequence: TGTGCCAGCAGCTCCCCTCTTCGGGGGACCCAGTACTTC. Its translation: CASSSPLRGTQYF. The V gene is TRBV7-6, the J gene TRBJ2-5; possible D gene TRBD2, 5 bases. The V gene lost 4 bases and the J gene lost 7 bases, with 13 bases spanning the gap. The CDR3 spans 13 residues. Germline V gene data show CDR1 as SGHVS and CDR2 as FNYEAQ.

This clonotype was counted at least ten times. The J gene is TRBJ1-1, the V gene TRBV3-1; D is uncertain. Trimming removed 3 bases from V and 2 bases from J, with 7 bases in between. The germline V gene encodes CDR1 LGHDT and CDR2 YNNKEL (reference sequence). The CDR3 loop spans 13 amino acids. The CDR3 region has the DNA TGTGCCAGCAGCCACGGCAGTAACACTGAAGCTTTCTTT. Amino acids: CASSHGSNTEAFF.

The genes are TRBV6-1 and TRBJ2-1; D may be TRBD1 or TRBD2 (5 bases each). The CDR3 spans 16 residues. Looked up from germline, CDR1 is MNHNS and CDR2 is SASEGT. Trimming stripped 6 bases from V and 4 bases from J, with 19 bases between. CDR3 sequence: CASSLRRGEGYNEQFF. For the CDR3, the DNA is TGTGCCAGCAGCCTTCGTAGGGGAGAGGGTTACAATGAGCAGTTCTTC.

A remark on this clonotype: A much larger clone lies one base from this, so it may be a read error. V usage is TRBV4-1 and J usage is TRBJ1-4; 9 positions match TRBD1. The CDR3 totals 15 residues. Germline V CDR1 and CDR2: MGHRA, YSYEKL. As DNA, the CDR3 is TGCGTCAGCAGCACAACCGGGACAGGGAGTGAAAAACTGTTTTTT. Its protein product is CVSSTTGTGSEKLFF.

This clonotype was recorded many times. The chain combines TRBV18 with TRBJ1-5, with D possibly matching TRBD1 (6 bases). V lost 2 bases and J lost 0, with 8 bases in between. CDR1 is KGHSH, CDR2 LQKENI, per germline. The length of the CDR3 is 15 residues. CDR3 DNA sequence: TGTGCCAGCTCACCAGGGGGGCCTAGCAATCAGCCCCAGCATTTT. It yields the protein CASSPGGPSNQPQHF.

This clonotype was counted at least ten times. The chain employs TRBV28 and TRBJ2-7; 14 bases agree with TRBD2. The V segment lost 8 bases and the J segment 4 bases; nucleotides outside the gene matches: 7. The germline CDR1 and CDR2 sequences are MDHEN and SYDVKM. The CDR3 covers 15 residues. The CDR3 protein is CASSIGTSGRYEQYF. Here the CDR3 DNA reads TGTGCCAGCTCCATCGGGACTAGCGGGAGATACGAGCAGTACTTC.

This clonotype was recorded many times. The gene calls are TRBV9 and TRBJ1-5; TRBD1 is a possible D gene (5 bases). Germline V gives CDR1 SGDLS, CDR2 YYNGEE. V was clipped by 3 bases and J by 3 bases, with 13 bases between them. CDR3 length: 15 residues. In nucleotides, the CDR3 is TGTGCCAGCAGCGCCGACAGTGCTTCCAATCAGCCCCAGCATTTT. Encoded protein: CASSADSASNQPQHF.

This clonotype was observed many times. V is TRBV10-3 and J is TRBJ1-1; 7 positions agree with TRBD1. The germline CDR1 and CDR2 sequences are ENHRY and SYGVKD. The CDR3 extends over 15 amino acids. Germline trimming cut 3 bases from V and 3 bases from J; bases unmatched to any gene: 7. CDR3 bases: TGTGCCATCAGTGACCAGACAGGGAGGTACACTGAAGCTTTCTTT. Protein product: CAISDQTGRYTEAFF.

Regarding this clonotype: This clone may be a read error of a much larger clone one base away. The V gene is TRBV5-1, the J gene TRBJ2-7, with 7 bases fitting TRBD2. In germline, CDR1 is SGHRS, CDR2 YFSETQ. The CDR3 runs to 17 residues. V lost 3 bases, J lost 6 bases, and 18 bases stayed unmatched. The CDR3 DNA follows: TGCGCCAGCAGCTCCGTCGAAACCCAGCGGGGACTCTGCGAGCAGTACTTC. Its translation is CASSSVETQRGLCEQYF. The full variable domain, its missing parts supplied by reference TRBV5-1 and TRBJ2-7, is KAGVTQTPRYLIKTRGQQVTLSCSPISGHRSVSWYQQTPGQGLQFLFEYFSETQRNKGNFPGRFSGRQFSNSRSEMNVSTLELGDSALYLCASSSVETQRGLCEQYFGPGTRLTVT.

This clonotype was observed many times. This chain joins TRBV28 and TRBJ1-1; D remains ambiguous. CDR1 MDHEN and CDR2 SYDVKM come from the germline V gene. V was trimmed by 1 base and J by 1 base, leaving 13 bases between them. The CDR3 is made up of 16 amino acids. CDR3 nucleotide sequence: TGTGCCAGCAGTTTATTAATTGGGGATCCGAACACTGAAGCTTTCTTT. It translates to CASSLLIGDPNTEAFF.

Here the CDR3 reads CASSLGVAVYGYTF. In DNA form, the CDR3 reads TGTGCCAGCAGCTTAGGGGTGGCCGTCTATGGCTACACCTTC. J is TRBJ1-2 and V is TRBV9; D perhaps matches TRBD1 (5 bases). The CDR3 runs to 14 residues. V was pared by 4 bases and J by 4 bases, with 14 bases between. Germline V gives CDR1 SGDLS, CDR2 YYNGEE.

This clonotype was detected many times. CDR3 nucleotides: TGTGCCAGCAGCGCCGACTCCGGGCTATTCGAGCAGTACTTC. It specifies CASSADSGLFEQYF. This sequence joins TRBV6-1 and TRBJ2-7; no clear D. This CDR3 region has 14 residues. Trimming took 6 bases from V and 6 from J, leaving 18 bases between them. Germline lookup yields CDR1 MNHNS and CDR2 SASEGT.

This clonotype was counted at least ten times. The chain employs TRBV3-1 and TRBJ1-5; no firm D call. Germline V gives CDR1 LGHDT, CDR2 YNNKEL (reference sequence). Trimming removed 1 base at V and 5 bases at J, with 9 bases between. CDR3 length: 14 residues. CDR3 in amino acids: CASSQATGDQPQHF. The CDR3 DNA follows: TGTGCCAGCAGCCAAGCAACCGGGGATCAGCCCCAGCATTTT.

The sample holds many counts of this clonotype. CDR3 sequence reads: CASTRRAVAGYSYNEQFF. The CDR3 nucleotides read TGTGCCAGCACCCGAAGGGCGGTAGCGGGCTACTCCTACAATGAGCAGTTCTTC. The gene calls are TRBV12-3 or TRBV12-4 and TRBJ2-1, with TRBD2 matching 7 bases. CDR3 length: 18 residues. V was pared by 7 bases and J by 0 bases, with 15 bases of the junction left unmatched.

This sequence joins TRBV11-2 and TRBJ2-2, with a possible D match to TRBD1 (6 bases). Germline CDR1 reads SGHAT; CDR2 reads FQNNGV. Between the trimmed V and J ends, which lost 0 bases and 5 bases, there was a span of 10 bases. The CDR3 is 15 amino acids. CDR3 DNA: TGTGCCAGCAGCTTAGACCCAGGGGCGACCGGGGAGCTGTTTTTT. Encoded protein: CASSLDPGATGELFF.